This T cell receptor (beta chain) comes out of a study of blood T cell repertoires in COVID-19. In this sample, this clone turned up once. The CDR3 is made up of 14 amino acids. CDR1 is MNHEY and CDR2 is SVGAGI in the germline V gene. The V and J ends lost 6 bases and 7 bases, in that order; junction bases with no gene match: 10. Libraries were prepared by immunoSEQ multiplex PCR; TCRdb keeps only in-frame clonotypes and omits some of them. The sample records roughly 170,000 clones, about 83% being singletons. The sequencing sample was made of PBMCs or T cells enriched from blood (not recorded which). The receptor was isolated from a woman in her 50s in a cohort exposed to, infected with or recovered from COVID-19 (not recorded which). V and J are TRBV6-5 and TRBJ2-7, with 9 bases fitting TRBD2. The CDR3 is CASRVLAGTTEQYF. The CDR3 region has the DNA TGTGCCAGCAGAGTCCTAGCGGGAACCACGGAGCAGTACTTC.